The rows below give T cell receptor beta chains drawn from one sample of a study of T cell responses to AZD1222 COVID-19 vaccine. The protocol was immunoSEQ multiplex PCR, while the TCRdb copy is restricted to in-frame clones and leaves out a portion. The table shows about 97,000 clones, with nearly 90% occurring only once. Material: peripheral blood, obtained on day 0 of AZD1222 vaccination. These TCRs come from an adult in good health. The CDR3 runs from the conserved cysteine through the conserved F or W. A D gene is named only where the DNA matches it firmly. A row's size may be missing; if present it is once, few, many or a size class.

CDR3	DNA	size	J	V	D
CASRAAVGAAFF	TGTGCCAGTAGGGCAGCGGTCGGAGCGGCTTTCTTT	NA	TRBJ1-1	TRBV19	NA
CASSYQLLLNTEAFF	TGTGCCAGCAGTTACCAGCTTCTTTTGAACACTGAAGCTTTCTTT	once	TRBJ1-1	TRBV6-5	NA
CASSRQGLNSPLHF	TGTGCCAGCAGCCGACAGGGCCTTAATTCACCCCTCCACTTT	NA	TRBJ1-6	TRBV13	TRBD1
CASSLGAGRDGYTF	TGCGCCAGCAGCTTGGGTGCAGGGAGAGATGGCTACACCTTC	NA	TRBJ1-2	TRBV5-1	NA
CASSLTGFPGELFF	TGTGCCAGCAGCTTAACAGGATTTCCCGGGGAGCTGTTTTTT	NA	TRBJ2-2	TRBV9	NA
CASSSGQYGGNTIYF	TGTGCCAGCAGCTCCGGACAGTATGGTGGAAACACCATATATTTT	NA	TRBJ1-3	TRBV6-5	NA
CASSQEPGVSTDTQYF	TGCGCCAGCAGCCAAGAACCCGGGGTAAGCACAGATACGCAGTATTTT	NA	TRBJ2-3	TRBV4-3	NA
CASRMTGEGGYTF	TGTGCCAGCAGGATGACAGGGGAAGGTGGCTACACCTTC	once	TRBJ1-2	TRBV3-1/TRBV3-2	TRBD1
CASSYQGTNTEAFF	TGTGCCAGCAGTTACCAAGGGACGAACACTGAAGCTTTCTTT	NA	TRBJ1-1	TRBV6-5	NA
CAWSRHQNTEAFF	TGTGCCTGGAGTCGGCACCAGAACACTGAAGCTTTCTTT	NA	TRBJ1-1	TRBV30	NA
CASSQDASGQGLYEQYF	TGCGCCAGCAGCCAAGACGCTTCGGGACAGGGACTCTACGAGCAGTACTTC	NA	TRBJ2-7	TRBV4-3	TRBD1
CASSLEPGRGQPQHF	TGTGCCAGCAGCCTCGAACCGGGACGAGGACAGCCCCAGCATTTT	few	TRBJ1-5	TRBV7-2	NA
CATGREDSGNTIYF	TGTGCCACTGGTAGGGAAGACTCTGGAAACACCATATATTTT	NA	TRBJ1-3	TRBV19	NA
CASSLGRSYEQYF	TGTGCCAGCAGTTTGGGCCGCTCCTACGAGCAGTACTTC	NA	TRBJ2-7	TRBV12-3/TRBV12-4	NA